Given below is one T cell receptor beta chain in context. CDR1 is LGHDT and CDR2 is YNNKEL in the germline V gene (reference sequence). V shed 2 bases, J shed 3 bases, and the junction held 1 base outside the gene matches. The CDR3 totals 15 residues. This specimen belongs to a study of blood T cell repertoires in COVID-19. Study in general: The study drew acute and convalescent COVID-19 samples from the United States, Italy and Spain. From T cells, B-cell-depleted T cells, or PBMCs came the material, which was cDNA or gDNA.

Per the original methods: Estimation of nucleated cell counts was performed using reference gene primer amplification. Only in-frame clones appear in the TCRdb table, and some are missing; sequencing was by immunoSEQ multiplex PCR. The DNA was the basis for D and trimming; V, J and clone size are from that table. Of 85,000 to 120,000 clones in the sample, approximately 91% were seen once. The receptor comes from a young man with acute or convalescent COVID-19. V gene TRBV3-1 (or the pseudogene TRBV3-2) combines with J gene TRBJ2-3; 11 nucleotides align to TRBD2. Sequenced input: peripheral blood. DNA for the CDR3: TGTGCCAGCAGCCAACTAGCGGGAGGTACAGATACGCAGTATTTT. Translating it yields CASSQLAGGTDTQYF.